The 29 T cell receptor beta chains reported below all come from one sample, sequenced in a study of T-cell reconstitution after alpha-beta-depleted transplantation in children. Researchers prepared the TCRbeta library using unique molecular identifiers, the study reports. TCRdb independently ran MiXCR on the PCR reads; one entry per CDR3 protein. Of about 110,000 distinct CDR3 sequences in the sample, almost 6.5% are singletons; the top ten hold approximately 25%. The sequencing here drew on PBMCs, mostly from graft donor cells, taken 360 days after TCRalphabeta/CD19-depleted stem cell transplant. The receptors shown here come from a male patient between 2 and 9 years old who had a stem cell transplant for acute lymphoblastic leukemia, so the T cells may come from the graft donor.

This clonotype was recorded a few times. V usage is TRBV27 and J usage is TRBJ1-4; D not certain. Trimming removed 2 bases from V and 5 bases from J, with 9 bases in between. CDR1 is MNHEY, CDR2 SMNVEV, per germline (reference sequence). This CDR3 region has 14 residues. CDR3 protein: CASSLRRMNEKLFF. The CDR3 DNA follows: TGTGCCAGCAGTTTAAGGCGGATGAATGAAAAACTGTTTTTT.

This clonotype was recorded many times. The chain links TRBV20-1 to TRBJ2-3, with D unresolved. V lost 0 bases, J lost 2 bases, and 0 bases lay in between. Per germline, CDR1 DFQATT and CDR2 SNEGSKA (reference sequence). This CDR3 is 11 amino acids long. The CDR3 DNA follows: TGCAGTGCTAGAGACACAGATACGCAGTATTTT. Its protein is CSARDTDTQYF.

This clonotype came up many times. The chain carries TRBV9 and TRBJ1-2; TRBD1 matches 7 bases. Germline V gives CDR1 SGDLS, CDR2 YYNGEE. V dropped 0 bases and J dropped 0; count of bases not matched to a gene: 5. The CDR3 has 16 amino acids. The CDR3 spells CASSVGDRGSNYGYTF. CDR3 DNA: TGTGCCAGCAGCGTAGGGGACAGAGGATCTAACTATGGCTACACCTTC.

At least ten counts were recorded for this clonotype. The chain is built from TRBV7-9 and TRBJ2-3; unclear D gene. The CDR3 has 15 residues. Germline loops: CDR1 SEHNR, CDR2 FQNEAQ (reference sequence). With 5 bases removed from V and 0 bases from J, the gap between germline ends came to 12 bases. CDR3 bases: TGTGCCAGCAGCCGGACGGAAACTAGCACAGATACGCAGTATTTT. As protein: CASSRTETSTDTQYF.

This clonotype was detected many times. The chain is built from TRBV9 and TRBJ1-1; the D is unclear. V was pared by 3 bases and J by 4 bases, with 13 bases between. The CDR3 is made up of 14 amino acids. The germline CDR1 and CDR2 sequences are SGDLS and YYNGEE. The CDR3 protein is CASSGPKRGTEAFF. The DNA for the CDR3 is TGTGCCAGCAGCGGACCTAAGCGGGGCACTGAAGCTTTCTTT. The full variable domain, completed using reference TRBV9 and TRBJ1-1, is DSGVTQTPKHLITATGQRVTLRCSPRSGDLSVYWYQQSLDQGLQFLIQYYNGEERAKGNILERFSAQQFPDLHSELNLSSLELGDSALYFCASSGPKRGTEAFFGQGTRLTVV.

This clonotype was recorded at least ten times. The CDR3 loop is CASSGGTGFRAKTQYF. The CDR3 region has the DNA TGTGCCAGCAGTGGAGGGACAGGATTCCGAGCGAAGACCCAGTACTTC. This sequence joins TRBV25-1 and TRBJ2-5; 8 bases are shared with TRBD1. Germline V gene lookup returns CDR1 MGHDK and CDR2 SYGVNS. V trimming: 4 bases; J trimming: 6 bases; junction bases outside the gene matches: 13. The CDR3 has 16 residues. Full variable domain (missing parts from reference TRBV25-1 and TRBJ2-5): EADIYQTPRYLVIGTGKKITLECSQTMGHDKMYWYQQDPGMELHLIHYSYGVNSTEKGDLSSESTVSRIRTEHFPLTLESARPSHTSQYLCASSGGTGFRAKTQYFGPGTRLLVL.

The chain couples TRBV6-5 to TRBJ2-3; 13 bases fit TRBD2. V dropped 1 base and J dropped 7; count of bases not matched to a gene: 8. CDR3 length: 17 amino acids. Germline V lookup: CDR1 MNHEY, CDR2 SVGAGI. CDR3 amino acids: CASSYWTTSGRTNTQYF. CDR3 nucleotides: TGTGCCAGCAGTTACTGGACGACTAGCGGGAGGACCAATACGCAGTATTTT.

This clonotype occurred many times. The chain employs TRBV7-3 and TRBJ2-3; maybe TRBD2 (6 bases). Per germline, CDR1 SGHTA and CDR2 FQGTGA. This CDR3 has 15 residues. V lost 5 bases to trimming and J lost 1 base, with 13 bases between them. The CDR3 nucleotides are TGTGCCAGCAGCCAAGGGGCTAGCGGCACAGATACGCAGTATTTT. Residues: CASSQGASGTDTQYF. Filled out from reference TRBV7-3 and TRBJ2-3, the complete variable domain reads GAGVSQTPSNKVTEKGKYVELRCDPISGHTALYWYRQSLGQGPEFLIYFQGTGAADDSGLPNDRFFAVRPEGSVSTLKIQRTERGDSAVYLCASSQGASGTDTQYFGPGTRLTVL.

This clonotype was detected many times. The V and J genes are TRBV15 and TRBJ2-5; 13 bases map to TRBD2. V was pared by 5 bases and J by 2 bases, with 5 bases of the junction left unmatched. Germline V gene data show CDR1 as LNHNV and CDR2 as YYDKDF (reference sequence). The CDR3 runs to 16 residues. The CDR3 protein is CATSPGLAGEQETQYF. The CDR3 DNA reads TGTGCCACCAGCCCCGGACTAGCGGGGGAACAAGAGACCCAGTACTTC. The full variable domain, with the rest looked up from reference TRBV15 and TRBJ2-5, is DAMVIQNPRYQVTQFGKPVTLSCSQTLNHNVMYWYQQKSSQAPKLLFHYYDKDFNNEADTPDNFQSRRPNTSFCFLDIRSPGLGDTAMYLCATSPGLAGEQETQYFGPGTRLLVL.

This clonotype has just a few counts. The CDR3: CASSVGSTVYGYTF. The CDR3 DNA reads TGTGCCAGCAGCGTAGGTAGCACGGTCTATGGCTACACCTTC. This chain connects TRBV9 to TRBJ1-2; D remains unclear. The length of the CDR3 is 14 residues. In germline, CDR1 is SGDLS, CDR2 YYNGEE. Trimming pared 0 bases from V and 4 bases from J, leaving 10 bases between.

The DNA of the CDR3 is TGTGCCAGCAGTCAGATGGGAGATACGCAGTATTTT. Translation gives CASSQMGDTQYF. This rearrangement joins TRBV6-5 to TRBJ2-3, with D unclear. V shed 5 bases and J shed 5 bases, with 8 bases lying between them. The CDR3 length is 12 residues. Germline CDR1 is MNHEY and CDR2 is SVGAGI.

CDR3 nucleotide sequence: TGTGCCAGCACCACTATTTATGCAACTAATGAAAAACTGTTTTTT. This translates into CASTTIYATNEKLFF. The chain has TRBV28 and TRBJ1-4; D gene uncertain. CDR1 MDHEN and CDR2 SYDVKM come from the germline V gene. V shed 7 bases and J shed 0 bases, with 12 bases lying between them. CDR3 length: 15 residues.

The chain joins TRBV6-5 to TRBJ1-6, with 7 bases matching TRBD1. The CDR3 length is 15 residues. The V gene end was trimmed by 4 bases and the J gene end by 10 bases; junction bases not matched to a gene: 10. The germline CDR1 and CDR2 sequences are MNHEY and SVGAGI. CDR3 sequence: CASSLGQRLNSPLHF. CDR3 nucleotide sequence: TGTGCCAGCAGTTTGGGACAGAGGCTCAACTCACCCCTCCACTTT.

This clonotype was seen repeatedly, ten times or more. The V gene is TRBV20-1, the J gene TRBJ2-4, with 7 bases fitting TRBD1. The CDR3 has 15 amino acids. In germline, CDR1 is DFQATT, CDR2 SNEGSKA (reference sequence). The junction had 2 bases not matched to a gene; V was cut back by 0 bases and J by 0 bases. The chain's CDR3 is CSARDYRGAKNIQYF. The CDR3 DNA reads TGCAGTGCTAGAGATTACAGGGGAGCCAAAAACATTCAGTACTTC.

This clonotype has at least ten counts. V and J are TRBV15 and TRBJ1-2; 9 bases map to TRBD1. Germline V gene lookup returns CDR1 LNHNV and CDR2 YYDKDF (reference sequence). Germline trimming cut 3 bases from V and 1 base from J; bases unmatched to any gene: 9. The CDR3 totals 17 residues. CDR3 DNA sequence: TGTGCCACCAGCAGTCTGGGACAGGGATTCTTTAACTATGGCTACACCTTC. This encodes CATSSLGQGFFNYGYTF. Filled out from reference TRBV15 and TRBJ1-2, the complete variable domain reads DAMVIQNPRYQVTQFGKPVTLSCSQTLNHNVMYWYQQKSSQAPKLLFHYYDKDFNNEADTPDNFQSRRPNTSFCFLDIRSPGLGDTAMYLCATSSLGQGFFNYGYTFGSGTRLTVV.

This clonotype was found many times. The chain combines TRBV4-2 with TRBJ1-5; D is uncertain. Germline lookup yields CDR1 LGHNA and CDR2 YNFKEQ. The V and J ends lost 0 bases and 0 bases respectively, with 9 bases between them. CDR3 length equals 16 residues. The DNA for the CDR3 is TGTGCCAGCAGCCAAGATTGGGTCGATAGCAATCAGCCCCAGCATTTT. Amino acids: CASSQDWVDSNQPQHF.

The V and J genes are TRBV4-3 and TRBJ2-5, with TRBD2 identical over 7 bases. Germline V gene sequence: CDR1 LGHNA, CDR2 YSLEER. The V and J ends lost 4 bases and 5 bases, in that order; junction bases with no gene match: 13. The CDR3 runs 16 residues. CDR3 DNA sequence: TGCGCCAGCAGCCCTCACCCTTTGGGAGGGCGGGAGACCCAGTACTTC. Translated: CASSPHPLGGRETQYF.

The rearrangement uses TRBV4-3 and TRBJ1-1; D is possibly TRBD1 (6 bases). V lost 4 bases to trimming and J lost 6 bases, with 18 bases between them. Germline-derived CDR1 and CDR2 are LGHNA and YSLEER. This CDR3 is 15 amino acids long. As DNA, the CDR3 is TGCGCCAGCAGCCCGTATAAGGGGGGGAGCGCTGAAGCTTTCTTT. Amino acids: CASSPYKGGSAEAFF.

This clonotype was counted many times. The chain combines TRBV5-5 with TRBJ2-3; unclear D gene. Between the trimmed V and J ends, which lost 0 bases and 7 bases, there was a span of 6 bases. The CDR3 sequence is 12 residues long. Germline V CDR1 and CDR2: SGHKS, YYEKEE (reference sequence). The CDR3 spells CASSLDGNTQYF. The CDR3 nucleotides are TGTGCCAGCAGCTTGGACGGTAATACGCAGTATTTT.

This clonotype was detected ten times or more. The rearrangement links TRBV11-2 to TRBJ2-5, with TRBD1 matching 11 bases. V shed 5 bases, J shed 1 base, and the junction held 15 bases outside the gene matches. The CDR3 is 19 residues long. CDR1 and CDR2 (germline): SGHAT, FQNNGV. Here the CDR3 DNA reads TGTGCCAGCAGCCAAGGACAGGGGGCCTTCTGGAATCGCCAAGAGACCCAGTACTTC. It specifies CASSQGQGAFWNRQETQYF.

The J gene is TRBJ2-2, the V gene TRBV4-1; 7 bases are a match to TRBD2. The CDR3 runs to 17 residues. The trim removed 3 bases at V and 0 bases at J, leaving 7 bases unmatched. CDR1 is MGHRA, CDR2 YSYEKL, per germline. The CDR3 protein is CASSHPRGGANTGELFF. CDR3 nucleotide sequence: TGCGCCAGCAGCCACCCTCGCGGGGGTGCGAACACCGGGGAGCTGTTTTTT.

This clonotype was observed many times. The gene calls are TRBV15 and TRBJ1-5; D gene ambiguous. The CDR3 contains 13 residues. The germline gives CDR1 LNHNV, CDR2 YYDKDF (reference sequence). Trimming took 2 bases from V and 6 from J, leaving 8 bases between them. The CDR3 spells CATSRKGSQPQHF. The CDR3 coding sequence is TGTGCCACCAGCAGAAAAGGGAGTCAGCCCCAGCATTTT. Full variable domain (rest looked up from reference TRBV15 and TRBJ1-5): DAMVIQNPRYQVTQFGKPVTLSCSQTLNHNVMYWYQQKSSQAPKLLFHYYDKDFNNEADTPDNFQSRRPNTSFCFLDIRSPGLGDTAMYLCATSRKGSQPQHFGDGTRLSIL.

This clonotype was detected many times. The chain recombines TRBV28 with TRBJ2-5, with 8 bases lining up with TRBD1. This CDR3 has 16 amino acids. The V and J ends lost 6 bases and 2 bases, in that order; junction bases with no gene match: 11. Germline V CDR1 and CDR2: MDHEN, SYDVKM. CDR3 DNA sequence: TGTGCCAGCAGCTCCGTACAGGGGGGTGTACAAGAGACCCAGTACTTC. Translation: CASSSVQGGVQETQYF. Using reference TRBV28 and TRBJ2-5 for the parts outside the CDR3, the full variable domain is DVKVTQSSRYLVKRTGEKVFLECVQDMDHENMFWYRQDPGLGLRLIYFSYDVKMKEKGDIPEGYSVSREKKERFSLILESASTNQTSMYLCASSSVQGGVQETQYFGPGTRLLVL.

The chain is built from TRBV28 and TRBJ1-2, with D perhaps TRBD1 (5 bases). The CDR3 is 14 amino acids. Trimming left V 3 bases short and J 7 bases short, with 15 bases between. The germline V gene has CDR1 MDHEN and CDR2 SYDVKM. The CDR3 here is CASSFVWGAGGYTF. The CDR3 DNA follows: TGTGCCAGCAGTTTTGTCTGGGGCGCGGGTGGCTACACCTTC.

In its sample, this clonotype was seen many times. The chain carries TRBV10-3 and TRBJ2-3, with 10 bases that match TRBD2. CDR3 length: 15 amino acids. The ends lost 6 bases at V and 4 bases at J; junction bases unmatched: 7. Germline V lookup: CDR1 ENHRY, CDR2 SYGVKD. The CDR3, as DNA: TGTGCCATCAGCGCCCCTAGCGGGGGTTCAGATACGCAGTATTTT. Protein product: CAISAPSGGSDTQYF.

This clonotype has at least ten counts. The rearrangement links TRBV24-1 to TRBJ1-2, with 8 positions matching TRBD1. The CDR3 spans 15 residues. Germline V lookup: CDR1 KGHDR, CDR2 SFDVKD. Losses at the gene ends were 4 bases for V and 5 bases for J; bases not matched to a gene: 8. The CDR3 loop reads CATSDPDRGGYGYTF. The CDR3 DNA reads as TGTGCCACCAGTGACCCCGACAGGGGTGGATATGGCTACACCTTC.

This clonotype appeared many times. V usage is TRBV7-2 and J usage is TRBJ2-3; 7 nucleotides match TRBD1. The J segment lost 2 bases and the V segment lost 1 base, leaving 6 bases of the junction unmatched. This CDR3 is built from 16 residues. CDR1 is SGHTA, CDR2 FQGNSA, per germline. The CDR3 here is CASSLEGAAPTDTQYF. DNA for the CDR3: TGTGCCAGCAGCTTAGAGGGGGCGGCTCCCACAGATACGCAGTATTTT.

This clonotype was seen once. The V gene is TRBV28, the J gene TRBJ1-2; D is possibly TRBD1 (5 bases). The V and J ends lost 5 bases and 3 bases respectively, with 19 bases between them. CDR1 and CDR2 from the germline V gene are MDHEN and SYDVKM. The CDR3 is made up of 16 amino acids. CDR3 nucleotide sequence: TGTGCCAGCAGTGCCCAGGGCACACCCGGAGACTATGGCTACACCTTC. It codes for CASSAQGTPGDYGYTF.

In this sample, this clonotype turned up a few times. This chain connects TRBV7-3 to TRBJ2-1; 9 bases are shared with TRBD2. The germline CDR1 and CDR2 sequences are SGHTA and FQGTGA. The CDR3 covers 15 residues. After removal of 2 bases from V and 6 bases from J, the junction contained 5 bases not matched to a gene. The CDR3 is CASSLGGGRANEQFF. The CDR3 DNA sequence: TGTGCCAGCAGCTTAGGGGGCGGGAGGGCCAATGAGCAGTTCTTC.